This is a list of T cell receptor beta chains from one sample in a study of T cell changes during pregnancy in multiple sclerosis. Some clones are missing from TCRdb's copy, which holds only in-frame ones; the method was immunoSEQ multiplex PCR. The top ten clones hold 0.43% of a sample with 70,000 to 80,000 clones, about nine tenths of them seen once. The material was CD4+ T cells from peripheral blood mononuclear cells, obtained before pregnancy. Source of these receptors: a female donor with multiple sclerosis, enrolled in a pregnancy study. The conserved cysteine and the conserved F or W are not part of the CDR3 here.

j_call v_call cdr3_aa
TRBJ1-1 TRBV10-3 AISQGNTEAF
TRBJ2-2 TRBV21-1 ASSKPSVGEKRDRELF
TRBJ2-6 TRBV6-1 ASSVQGINSGANVLT
TRBJ1-5 TRBV6-6 ASSYLRENSNQPQH
TRBJ2-2 TRBV28 ASSLWRLAGPNTGELF
TRBJ1-2 TRBV5-6 ASSLANRVYGNYGYT
TRBJ2-2 TRBV5-1 ASSKKSSGGTGELF
TRBJ2-7 TRBV7-2 ASSRGLAGGEQY
TRBJ2-1 TRBV9 ASSVEGLAGGYNEQF
TRBJ2-3 TRBV6-1 ASSGLAGLRGDTQY
TRBJ1-1 TRBV14 ASSGPRDTEAF
TRBJ1-2 TRBV5-5 ASSYDRTNYGYT
TRBJ2-5 TRBV14 ASSQALGGSVVKETQY
TRBJ2-1 TRBV7-9 ASRPEIAGVLEQF
TRBJ2-7 TRBV14 ASSPLGQGGLSEQY
TRBJ1-1 TRBV7-2 ASSRPPGRGTGGTEAF
TRBJ2-2 TRBV18 ASSPPQGFTGELF